A selection of T cell receptor beta chains follows, all from one sample in a study of CXCR3-negative and CXCR3-positive naive CD8 T cells. TCRdb re-called the 5' RACE reads and shows each CDR3 protein once, DNA omitted. The clone table shows some 120,000 distinct CDR3 sequences, with the ten largest holding 0.5% to 0.7%. The sequenced sample consisted of naive CXCR3+ CD8+ T cells from blood. The source of these receptors is a human donor in good health. Some clones in this sample may be carry-over from other donors' samples. Each CDR3 is given with its conserved first and last residue.

TRBJ2-2,TRBV29-1,CSVFLNTGELFF
TRBJ2-1,TRBV12-3/TRBV12-4,CASTGGAGSYNEQFF
TRBJ2-5,TRBV6-2/TRBV6-3,CASSYETGDPFIQETQYF
TRBJ1-1,TRBV5-5,CASSFTGLTEAFF
TRBJ1-2,TRBV5-6,CASSLAPGNGYTF
TRBJ2-1,TRBV4-1,CASSPGLLRANEQFF
TRBJ2-7,TRBV6-6,CASSYSVESGSYEQYF
TRBJ2-1,TRBV20-1,CSARPTSVSSYNEQFF
TRBJ2-2,TRBV14,CASSHNRESANTGELFF
TRBJ1-2,TRBV3-1,CAAWTGSKVVNGYTF
TRBJ2-3,TRBV27,CASSRLPTDTQYF
TRBJ2-5,TRBV6-2/TRBV6-3,CASSPYRVDLEETQYF
TRBJ1-5,TRBV30,CAWSELEGQPQHF
TRBJ1-1,TRBV23-1,CASRRWEMNTEAFF
TRBJ2-1,TRBV5-1,CASSDGTYNEQFF
TRBJ1-6,TRBV19,CASKKEEGNSPLHF
TRBJ2-3,TRBV7-9,CATGEGITDTQYF
TRBJ2-7,TRBV5-6,CASSSWTDPFYEQYF
TRBJ1-2,TRBV7-3,CASSPTGKSYGYTF
TRBJ2-1,TRBV27,CASSLKKYSYNEQFF
TRBJ1-2,TRBV4-3,CASSQEMVSYGYTF
TRBJ1-1,TRBV4-1,CASSPSDGLSTEAFF
TRBJ1-1,TRBV7-9,CASSSGQEIEAFF
TRBJ2-1,TRBV4-1,CASSQDWQGASKFF
TRBJ2-1,TRBV12-3/TRBV12-4,CASSPLPVGSYNEQFF
TRBJ2-1,TRBV18,CASSPGHGNEQFF
TRBJ2-1,TRBV12-3/TRBV12-4,CASSFSGSSYNEQFF
TRBJ2-7,TRBV11-2,CASSPAVGETGNVYEQYF
TRBJ2-1,TRBV19,CASSTPKDPYNEQFF
TRBJ2-2,TRBV24-1,CATSARGPRGGELFF
TRBJ2-2,TRBV9,CASSVGGTGGTGELFF
TRBJ2-2,TRBV30,CAWSPTSGELFF
TRBJ2-5,TRBV6-5,CASQARQGGETQYF
TRBJ2-2,TRBV7-2,CASSPRWTSAGELFF
TRBJ1-4,TRBV25-1,CASSEYGTDSANEKLFF
TRBJ1-5,TRBV9,CASSVGNQPQHF
TRBJ1-1,TRBV6-6,CASSSGTGWDEAFF
TRBJ2-3,TRBV9,CASSGQGFTDTQYF
TRBJ2-3,TRBV3-1,CASSQEDPRDSRDQDTQYF
TRBJ1-2,TRBV28,CATQPRTRRDLNYGYTF